This TCR beta chain was captured by sequencing in a study of sequential checkpoint blockade in melanoma. Study summary: First-line arms were nivolumab then ipilimumab, or the reverse, randomized 1:1.

Germline lookup yields CDR1 SNHLY and CDR2 FYNNEI. V shed 5 bases, J shed 5 bases, and the junction held 12 bases outside the gene matches. The CDR3 is made up of 17 amino acids. Generated by immunoSEQ multiplex PCR, the TCRdb table keeps only in-frame clones and is missing some. The sample includes about 13,000 clones, about four fifths of them seen just once. Treatment in this sample: randomized to nivolumab then ipilimumab (arm A) or the reverse (arm B). The starting material was CD8+ T cells sorted from blood (inferred from file names), obtained from a patient given nivolumab and ipilimumab in sequence. The chain carries TRBV2 and TRBJ2-2; 9 bases are shared with TRBD1. The TCR comes from a human donor with melanoma. As DNA, the CDR3 is TGTGCCAGCAGTACCGGGGACAGGGAGGTTATGACCGGGGAGCTGTTTTTT. It yields the protein CASSTGDREVMTGELFF.